Listed here are 24 T cell receptor beta chains from one sample, sequenced in a study of Ad26.COV2.S vaccination and SARS-CoV-2 variants. TCRdb's table, derived via immunoSEQ multiplex PCR, lists solely in-frame clones and lacks some. The sample comprises about 98,000 clones, around three quarters of which are singletons, and roughly a sixth rests with the top ten. Material: peripheral blood, obtained after recovery from COVID-19. Every receptor here comes from a human donor who had recovered from COVID-19.

A single count supports this clone. The chain uses TRBV7-3 and TRBJ2-3; tentative D call: TRBD2 (6 bases). Per the germline V gene, CDR1 is SGHTA and CDR2 is FQGTGA. This CDR3 spans 15 amino acids. Trimming took 8 bases from V and 0 from J, leaving 15 bases between them. The CDR3 loop reads CASAISGFSTDTQYF. CDR3 nucleotides: TGTGCCAGCGCCATTAGCGGATTCAGCACAGATACGCAGTATTTT.

This clone came up a few times. The rearrangement links TRBV6-5 to TRBJ1-4; D gene unclear. V gave up 4 bases and J gave up 13 bases, with 19 bases separating them. CDR1 is MNHEY, CDR2 SVGAGI, per germline. The CDR3 sequence is 14 residues long. CDR3 region: CASSSSAANLRLFF. The CDR3 coding sequence is TGTGCCAGCAGTTCCTCCGCGGCGAATTTAAGACTGTTTTTT.

J is TRBJ1-5 and V is TRBV10-2; tentatively, D is TRBD1 (5 bases). The V end was cut by 3 bases, the J end by 6 bases, with 21 bases between. The CDR3 runs to 17 residues. CDR1 and CDR2 (germline): WSHSY, SAAADI. CDR3 bases: TGCGCCAGCAGTGATTACAGGACCGTCAGGAGGGGTCAGCCCCAGCATTTT. It is translated as CASSDYRTVRRGQPQHF.

V and J are TRBV2 and TRBJ2-5, with D maybe TRBD2 (6 bases). The V gene's germline CDR1 is SNHLY and CDR2 FYNNEI. V was pared by 6 bases and J by 5 bases, with 10 bases between. The length of the CDR3 is 12 residues. CDR3 sequence reads: CASRGEAETQYF. CDR3 sequence (DNA): TGTGCCAGCAGGGGGGAGGCGGAGACCCAGTACTTC.

The V gene is TRBV27, the J gene TRBJ1-2; 7 bases align to TRBD1. Germline V gives CDR1 MNHEY, CDR2 SMNVEV (reference sequence). V lost 6 bases and J lost 8; bases outside the gene matches: 15. The CDR3 is 15 amino acids. The CDR3 DNA reads as TGTGCCAGCAGGGGACCGGGACAGCGGGTAGGCGGCTACACCTTC. Its translation: CASRGPGQRVGGYTF.

The chain couples TRBV11-2 to TRBJ2-1, with D hard to call. The germline V gene has CDR1 SGHAT and CDR2 FQNNGV. The ends were cut back, 5 bases at V and 6 bases at J, with 17 bases in the middle. The CDR3 consists of 15 residues. The DNA for the CDR3 is TGTGCCAGCAGCCCGACCAGTGGGTACGGCAATGAGCAGTTCTTC. Residues: CASSPTSGYGNEQFF.

This clone has only one observation. V and J are TRBV7-2 and TRBJ1-2; TRBD1 is a possible D gene (6 bases). CDR3 length: 14 amino acids. V gave up 5 bases and J gave up 7 bases, with 17 bases separating them. Looked up from germline, CDR1 is SGHTA and CDR2 is FQGNSA. This CDR3 reads CASSPQGPRGGYTF. DNA of the CDR3: TGTGCCAGCAGCCCCCAGGGGCCAAGAGGTGGCTACACCTTC.

CDR3 protein: CASGPEGGEQFF. CDR3 in DNA: TGTGCCAGCGGACCTGAGGGGGGTGAGCAGTTCTTC. The gene calls are TRBV3-1 (or the pseudogene TRBV3-2) and TRBJ2-1; D possibly matches TRBD1 or TRBD2 (6 bases each). Germline loops: CDR1 LGHDT, CDR2 YNNKEL (reference sequence). The germline V and J ends were trimmed by 8 bases and 9 bases, with 14 bases remaining between them. This CDR3 has 12 residues.

The rearrangement joins TRBV7-9 to TRBJ2-1; D unresolved. The CDR3 consists of 15 residues. CDR1 SEHNR and CDR2 FQNEAQ come from the germline V gene (reference sequence). With 0 bases removed from V and 7 bases from J, the gap between germline ends came to 13 bases. The CDR3 loop is CASSLARTTTNEQFF. DNA of the CDR3: TGTGCCAGCAGCTTAGCGAGGACCACCACTAATGAGCAGTTCTTC.

DNA of the CDR3: TGTGCCAGCACCAGGGGGAACACTGAAGCTTTCTTT. This encodes CASTRGNTEAFF. This chain joins TRBV2 and TRBJ1-1; D is perhaps TRBD1 (6 bases). This CDR3 region has 12 residues. Per germline, CDR1 SNHLY and CDR2 FYNNEI. The germline V and J ends were trimmed by 7 bases and 1 base, with 7 bases remaining between them. Drawing the rest from reference TRBV2 and TRBJ1-1, the complete variable domain is EPEVTQTPSHQVTQMGQEVILRCVPISNHLYFYWYRQILGQKVEFLVSFYNNEISEKSEIFDDQFSVERPDGSNFTLKIRSTKLEDSAMYFCASTRGNTEAFFGQGTRLTVV.

The gene calls are TRBV6-5 and TRBJ2-5; D is undetermined. V was pared by 6 bases and J by 1 base, with 9 bases between. Per the germline V gene, CDR1 is MNHEY and CDR2 is SVGAGI. This CDR3 comprises 13 residues. The CDR3 nucleotides are TGTGCCAGCAGCTTAATACCCCAAGAGACCCAGTACTTC. This gives the protein CASSLIPQETQYF.

As concerns this clone: The junction departs from the called germline gene at one end, perhaps through a read error. The CDR3 sequence is CAGSFGGTAAYNEQFF. CDR3 nucleotides: TGTGCCGGCAGTTTCGGGGGAACCGCCGCCTACAATGAGCAGTTCTTC. The rearrangement uses TRBV28 and TRBJ2-1; possible D gene TRBD2, 6 bases. CDR1 MDHEN and CDR2 SYDVKM come from the germline V gene. CDR3 length: 16 residues.

This sequence joins TRBV6-1 and TRBJ1-2, with 10 bases lining up with TRBD1. The length of the CDR3 is 14 residues. V trimming: 6 bases; J trimming: 5 bases; junction bases outside the gene matches: 6. Germline lookup yields CDR1 MNHNS and CDR2 SASEGT. The CDR3 nucleotides read TGTGCCAGCAGACCGACAGGGGGCAATTATGGCTACACCTTC. Protein: CASRPTGGNYGYTF.

The chain joins TRBV10-3 to TRBJ1-5, with D possibly being TRBD1 (5 bases). The CDR3 runs to 13 residues. V lost 8 bases and J 0 bases, leaving 8 bases between the germline ends. The germline gives CDR1 ENHRY, CDR2 SYGVKD. This CDR3 is CAIATDSNQPQHF. For the CDR3, the DNA is TGTGCCATCGCGACAGATAGCAATCAGCCCCAGCATTTT.

This sequence joins TRBV6-1 and TRBJ1-6, with D tentatively TRBD1 (6 bases). Trimming stripped 2 bases from V and 9 bases from J, with 8 bases between. CDR3 size: 13 residues. Germline-derived CDR1 and CDR2 are MNHNS and SASEGT. The CDR3: CASSETGSSPLHF. CDR3 sequence (DNA): TGTGCCAGCAGTGAAACAGGGTCTTCACCCCTCCACTTT.

The table lists this clone with a few counts. The genes are TRBV11-2 and TRBJ2-2; a possible D gene is TRBD1 (5 bases). Germline assignment: CDR1 SGHAT and CDR2 FQNNGV. The CDR3 is 13 amino acids. Trimming removed 1 base at V and 6 bases at J, with 6 bases between. The CDR3 coding sequence is TGTGCCAGCAGCTTAGCAGGGTCCGGGGAGCTGTTTTTT. Amino acids: CASSLAGSGELFF.

The J gene is TRBJ1-2, the V gene TRBV2, with 9 positions matching TRBD1. The length of the CDR3 is 16 residues. CDR1 and CDR2 from the germline V gene are SNHLY and FYNNEI. J lost 2 bases, V lost 6 bases, and 10 bases had no gene match. The DNA for the CDR3 is TGTGCCAGCAGGGGGACAGGGTTTGAACCGAACTATGGCTACACCTTC. As protein: CASRGTGFEPNYGYTF.

The rearrangement joins TRBV19 to TRBJ2-7; 7 bases match TRBD1. Germline values: CDR1 LNHDA, CDR2 SQIVND (reference sequence). The CDR3 has 15 residues. V lost 6 bases to trimming and J lost 0 bases; unmatched junction nucleotides: 8. CDR3 residues: CASRKSRDSSYEQYF. The CDR3 DNA is TGTGCCAGTAGAAAGAGCCGGGACAGCTCCTACGAGCAGTACTTC. The full variable domain, with the rest looked up from reference TRBV19 and TRBJ2-7, is DGGITQSPKYLFRKEGQNVTLSCEQNLNHDAMYWYRQDPGQGLRLIYYSQIVNDFQKGDIAEGYSVSREKKESFPLTVTSAQKNPTAFYLCASRKSRDSSYEQYFGPGTRLTVT.

J is TRBJ2-7 and V is TRBV2; possible D gene TRBD1, 5 bases. Germline V gene data show CDR1 as SNHLY and CDR2 as FYNNEI. CDR3 length: 12 residues. With 3 bases removed from V and 3 bases from J, the gap between germline ends came to 6 bases. The CDR3 DNA follows: TGTGCCAGCAGTGATACAGGCTACGAGCAGTACTTC. Encoded protein: CASSDTGYEQYF.

V and J are TRBV19 and TRBJ1-4; the match to TRBD1 covers 8 bases. CDR3 length: 19 amino acids. Germline lookup yields CDR1 LNHDA and CDR2 SQIVND (reference sequence). Trimming took 4 bases from V and 8 from J; bases not matched to a gene: 21. In DNA form, the CDR3 reads TGTGCCAGTAGTACCTTGGACAGGGTAAAGAGCGTCGCTGGAGAAAAACTGTTTTTT. Protein product: CASSTLDRVKSVAGEKLFF.

The genes are TRBV10-1 and TRBJ2-7; no clear D. The V gene's germline CDR1 is WNHNN and CDR2 SYGVQD (reference sequence). Trimming shortened V by 0 bases and J by 3 bases, and 9 bases separated the two germline ends. This CDR3 spans 14 amino acids. CDR3 loop: CASSESAVIYEQYF. The CDR3 region has the DNA TGCGCCAGCAGTGAGTCGGCCGTCATCTACGAGCAGTACTTC.

This chain uses TRBV24-1 with TRBJ1-3; a weak D match, TRBD1 (6 bases). This CDR3 is built from 16 residues. V was trimmed by 2 bases and J by 0 bases, leaving 10 bases between them. Germline assignment: CDR1 KGHDR and CDR2 SFDVKD. CDR3 sequence (DNA): TGTGCCACCAGTGATTCGACAGGCTACTCTGGAAACACCATATATTTT. This gives the protein CATSDSTGYSGNTIYF.

This clone was seen a few times. The J gene is TRBJ2-6, the V gene TRBV3-1 (or the pseudogene TRBV3-2); D unclear. This CDR3 comprises 15 residues. V was cut by 0 bases and J by 0 bases, with 3 bases left in between. Germline V gene lookup returns CDR1 LGHDT and CDR2 YNNKEL (reference sequence). For the CDR3, the DNA is TGTGCCAGCAGCCAAGACCACTCTGGGGCCAACGTCCTGACTTTC. This codes for CASSQDHSGANVLTF.

This clone has only one observation. The rearrangement uses TRBV6-4 and TRBJ1-1; D might be TRBD1 (5 bases). CDR1 and CDR2 (germline): MRHNA, SNTAGT. The CDR3 spans 20 residues. V was shortened by 4 bases and J by 0 bases, with 27 bases between the two germline ends. CDR3 DNA: TGTGCCAGCAGTGTCCCCCCCACTCTGACAGAGAACCTTATGAACACTGAAGCTTTCTTT. This gives the protein CASSVPPTLTENLMNTEAFF.